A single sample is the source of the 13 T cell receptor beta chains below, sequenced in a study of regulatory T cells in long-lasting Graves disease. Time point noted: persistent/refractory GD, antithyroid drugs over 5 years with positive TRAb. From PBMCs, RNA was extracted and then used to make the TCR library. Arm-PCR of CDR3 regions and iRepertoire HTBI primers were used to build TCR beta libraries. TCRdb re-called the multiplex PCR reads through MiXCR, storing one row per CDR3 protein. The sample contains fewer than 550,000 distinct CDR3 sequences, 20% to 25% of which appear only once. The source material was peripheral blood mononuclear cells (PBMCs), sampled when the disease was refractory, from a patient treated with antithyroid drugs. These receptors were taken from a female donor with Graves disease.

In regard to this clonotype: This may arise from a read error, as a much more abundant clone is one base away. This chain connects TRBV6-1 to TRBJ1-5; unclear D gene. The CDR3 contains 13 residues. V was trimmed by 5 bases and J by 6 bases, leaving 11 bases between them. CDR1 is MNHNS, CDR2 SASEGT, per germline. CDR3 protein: CASSLVIGQPQHF. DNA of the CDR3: TGTGCCAGCAGTCTTGTTATCGGTCAGCCCCAGCATTTT.

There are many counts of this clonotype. The CDR3 region has the DNA TGTGCCAGCAGTGGGCTATCGGGGGACGGGGAGCTGTTTTTT. As protein: CASSGLSGDGELFF. This chain uses TRBV2 with TRBJ2-2, with a possible D match to TRBD2 (6 bases). Germline V CDR1 and CDR2: SNHLY, FYNNEI. The germline V and J ends were trimmed by 4 bases and 7 bases, with 13 bases remaining between them. This CDR3 has 14 amino acids.

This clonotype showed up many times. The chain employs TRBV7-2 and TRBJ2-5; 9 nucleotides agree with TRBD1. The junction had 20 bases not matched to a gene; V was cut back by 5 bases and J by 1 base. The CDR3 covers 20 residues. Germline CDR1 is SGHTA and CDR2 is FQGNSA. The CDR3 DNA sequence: TGTGCCAGCAGCAAAGCTTTCCCGGGACAGGGATCGTGGCCCCAAGAGACCCAGTACTTC. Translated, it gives CASSKAFPGQGSWPQETQYF.

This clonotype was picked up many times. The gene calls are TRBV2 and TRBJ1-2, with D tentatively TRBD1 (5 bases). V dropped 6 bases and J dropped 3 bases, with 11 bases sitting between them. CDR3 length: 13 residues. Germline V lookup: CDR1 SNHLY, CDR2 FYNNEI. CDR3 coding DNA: TGTGCCAGCAGGGGGGACCTGGACTATGGCTACACCTTC. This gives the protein CASRGDLDYGYTF.

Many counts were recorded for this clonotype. CDR3: CASSPRLAGGPAKNIQYF. The CDR3 DNA sequence: TGTGCCAGCAGTCCCCGACTAGCGGGGGGCCCAGCCAAAAACATTCAGTACTTC. The chain links TRBV12-3 or TRBV12-4 to TRBJ2-4, with 13 positions matching TRBD2. Germline trimming cut 5 bases from V and 0 bases from J; bases unmatched to any gene: 7. CDR3 length equals 18 residues.

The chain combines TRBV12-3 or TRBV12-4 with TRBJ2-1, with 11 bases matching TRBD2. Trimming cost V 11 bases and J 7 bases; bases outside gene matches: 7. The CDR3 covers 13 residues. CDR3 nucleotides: TGTGCCGGGGGGACTAGCGGTGAGAATGAGCAGTTCTTC. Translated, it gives CAGGTSGENEQFF.

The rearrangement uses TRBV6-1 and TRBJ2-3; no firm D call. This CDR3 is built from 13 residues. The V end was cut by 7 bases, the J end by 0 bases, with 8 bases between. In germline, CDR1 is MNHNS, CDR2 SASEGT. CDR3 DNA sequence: TGTGCCAGCAATCGAGATAGCACAGATACGCAGTATTTT. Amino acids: CASNRDSTDTQYF.

The CDR3 bases are TGTGCCAGCAGTCCGGGACGGGGGGCCGGCGAGCAGTACTTC. The encoded protein is CASSPGRGAGEQYF. The rearrangement uses TRBV28 and TRBJ2-7; weak D call: TRBD2 (7 bases). The CDR3 consists of 14 residues. Germline V gene lookup returns CDR1 MDHEN and CDR2 SYDVKM. Trimming took 5 bases from V and 6 from J, leaving 17 bases between them. Based on the CDR3 plus reference TRBV28 and TRBJ2-7, the full variable domain is DVKVTQSSRYLVKRTGEKVFLECVQDMDHENMFWYRQDPGLGLRLIYFSYDVKMKEKGDIPEGYSVSREKKERFSLILESASTNQTSMYLCASSPGRGAGEQYFGPGTRLTVT.

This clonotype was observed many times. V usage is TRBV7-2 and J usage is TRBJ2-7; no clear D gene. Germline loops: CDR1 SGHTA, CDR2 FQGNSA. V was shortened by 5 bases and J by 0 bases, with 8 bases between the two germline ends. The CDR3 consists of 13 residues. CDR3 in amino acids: CASSLGPSYEQYF. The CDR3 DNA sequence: TGTGCCAGCAGCCTAGGACCCTCCTACGAGCAGTACTTC.

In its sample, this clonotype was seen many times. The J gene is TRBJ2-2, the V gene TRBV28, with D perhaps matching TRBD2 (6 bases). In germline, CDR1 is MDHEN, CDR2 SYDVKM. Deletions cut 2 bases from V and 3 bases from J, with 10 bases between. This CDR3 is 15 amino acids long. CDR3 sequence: CASSLVTRDTGELFF. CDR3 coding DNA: TGTGCCAGCAGTTTAGTGACTAGGGACACCGGGGAGCTGTTTTTT.

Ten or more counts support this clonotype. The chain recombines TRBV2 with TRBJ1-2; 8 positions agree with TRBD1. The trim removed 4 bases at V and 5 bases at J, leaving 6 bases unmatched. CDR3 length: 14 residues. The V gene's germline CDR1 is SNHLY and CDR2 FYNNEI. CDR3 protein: CASSAETGGYGYTF. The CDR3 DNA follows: TGTGCCAGCAGTGCCGAAACAGGGGGATATGGCTACACCTTC.

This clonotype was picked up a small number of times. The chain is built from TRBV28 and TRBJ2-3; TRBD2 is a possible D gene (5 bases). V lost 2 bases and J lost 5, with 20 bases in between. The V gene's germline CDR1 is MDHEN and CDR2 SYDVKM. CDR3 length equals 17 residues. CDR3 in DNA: TGTGCCAGCAGTTTACGGATGGAGGCGGTTGCGGAAGATACGCAGTATTTT. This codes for CASSLRMEAVAEDTQYF.

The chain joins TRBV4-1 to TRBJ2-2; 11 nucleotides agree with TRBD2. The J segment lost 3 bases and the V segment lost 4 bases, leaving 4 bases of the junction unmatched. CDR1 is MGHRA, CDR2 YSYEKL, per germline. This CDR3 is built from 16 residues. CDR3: CASSRGTSGYTGELFF. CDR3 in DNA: TGCGCCAGCAGCCGAGGGACTAGCGGATACACCGGGGAGCTGTTTTTT.